The entry below gives a single TCR beta chain sequence along with its context. V was pared by 7 bases and J by 4 bases, with 9 bases between. This CDR3 spans 13 amino acids. The germline gives CDR1 KGHDR, CDR2 SFDVKD. The sample comes from a study of blood T cell repertoires in COVID-19. Study-wide context: Material from acute and convalescent COVID-19 was sourced from the United States, Italy and Spain.

In the original workflow: For nucleated cells, counts were estimated from reference gene primer amplification. The data were produced by immunoSEQ multiplex PCR, yet TCRdb's version contains in-frame clones alone and is incomplete. V, J and clone size reflect that table, while D and trimming were determined from the DNA. The data hold about 260,000 clones, with 86% observed a single time. The sequenced material came from peripheral blood. The chain joins TRBV24-1 to TRBJ2-2, with D unclear. The receptor's source is a man aged 18-30 years with active or convalescent COVID-19. The CDR3 nucleotides are TGTGCCACCAGGGGCAGCCTCACCGGGGAGCTGTTTTTT. Translated, it gives CATRGSLTGELFF.